The 9 T cell receptor beta chains reported below all come from one sample, sequenced in a study of beta chain features in type 1 diabetes. The study reverse transcribed the entire isolated RNA, so it sequenced expressed TCRB transcripts. Profiling relied on immunoSEQ multiplex PCR, and the TCRdb table lists in-frame clones only, not all of them. The sample includes some 60,000 clones, about 60% of them seen just once. Sequencing was done on a sample of Tregs from blood. The receptors come from a woman aged 18-29 years in good health.

Details on this clone: Sequence at one end of the junction differs from germline and may be a read error. This CDR3 reads CASMGWGVIF. In DNA form, the CDR3 reads TGTGCCAGCATGGGGTGGGGGGTGATCTTC. The chain recombines TRBV27 with TRBJ2-1, with D possibly matching TRBD2 (6 bases). CDR3 length: 10 residues. Germline lookup yields CDR1 MNHEY and CDR2 SMNVEV (reference sequence).

This clone was counted only a few times. The chain is built from TRBV19 and TRBJ2-1; 13 nucleotides agree with TRBD2. V lost 6 bases, J lost 4 bases, and 6 bases stayed unmatched. This CDR3 region has 16 residues. CDR1 LNHDA and CDR2 SQIVND come from the germline V gene (reference sequence). This CDR3 reads CASRAPGLAGYNEQFF. The CDR3 nucleotides read TGTGCCAGTAGGGCTCCGGGACTAGCGGGGTACAATGAGCAGTTCTTC. Full variable domain (rest looked up from reference TRBV19 and TRBJ2-1): DGGITQSPKYLFRKEGQNVTLSCEQNLNHDAMYWYRQDPGQGLRLIYYSQIVNDFQKGDIAEGYSVSREKKESFPLTVTSAQKNPTAFYLCASRAPGLAGYNEQFFGPGTRLTVL.

The chain combines TRBV7-8 with TRBJ1-2, with D uncertain. V dropped 1 base and J dropped 4 bases, with 16 bases sitting between them. The CDR3 spans 16 residues. Germline V lookup: CDR1 SGHVS, CDR2 FQNEAQ. CDR3: CASSLVQEGYGYGYTF. In DNA, the CDR3 is TGTGCCAGCAGCTTAGTCCAAGAGGGATATGGCTATGGCTACACCTTC.

The rearrangement uses TRBV6-1 and TRBJ1-5; 7 nucleotides agree with TRBD1. Germline V CDR1 and CDR2: MNHNS, SASEGT. The CDR3 covers 12 residues. V shed 8 bases and J 4 bases; nucleotides not matched to a gene: 2. The CDR3: CASLQGNQPQHF. The CDR3 DNA is TGTGCCAGCCTACAGGGGAATCAGCCCCAGCATTTT.

The chain joins TRBV5-1 to TRBJ2-7; 7 positions agree with TRBD1. After removal of 4 bases from V and 2 bases from J, the junction contained 6 bases not matched to a gene. The CDR3 runs 14 residues. CDR1 and CDR2 (germline): SGHRS, YFSETQ. CDR3 protein: CASSDRQGAYEQYF. DNA of the CDR3: TGCGCCAGCAGCGATCGACAGGGCGCCTACGAGCAGTACTTC.

Written as DNA, the CDR3 is TGTGCTAGTGGTTTGGGACAGGGCTTTACTGAAGCTTTCTTT. Protein sequence: CASGLGQGFTEAFF. This chain connects TRBV12-5 to TRBJ1-1; TRBD1 agrees at 7 bases. Trimming at V came to 1 base and at J to 5 bases, leaving 4 bases not matched to a gene. Germline V gene data show CDR1 as LGHNT and CDR2 as FRNRAP. The CDR3 loop spans 14 amino acids.

The rearrangement links TRBV23-1 to TRBJ2-7; the D is unclear. TRBV23-1 is given ORF status, its function remaining uncertain. This CDR3 has 13 amino acids. V lost 2 bases and J 6 bases, leaving 11 bases between the germline ends. The CDR3 DNA reads as TGCGCCAGCAGTCAACCTCGGGTTTGCGAGCAGTACTTC. This sequence encodes CASSQPRVCEQYF.

DNA for the CDR3: TGTGCCAGCAGCGTCGCACAGGTGAACACTGAAGCTTTCTTT. As protein: CASSVAQVNTEAFF. The chain links TRBV9 to TRBJ1-1; possible D gene TRBD1, 5 bases. V shed 2 bases and J shed 0 bases, with 8 bases lying between them. Per germline, CDR1 SGDLS and CDR2 YYNGEE. The CDR3 is 14 residues long.

The chain combines TRBV5-4 with TRBJ2-5, with 9 positions matching TRBD1. The J call is uncertain, as TRBJ2-7 better fits the DNA end. CDR1 and CDR2 from the germline V gene are SGHNT and YYREEE (reference sequence). The length of the CDR3 is 15 residues. The CDR3 region is CASSLGGTGSYEQYF. CDR3 in DNA: TGTGCCAGCAGCTTGGGCGGGACAGGGTCCTACGAGCAGTACTTC.